Sequencing of this T cell receptor beta chain was carried out in a study of T cells in Graves' hyperthyroidism and ophthalmopathy. About the research overall: Specimen type is peripheral blood, collected at initial diagnosis prior to any treatment.

What was amplified from RNA transcripts were TCR beta CDR3 regions. First-round RT-PCR of the TCR CDR3 relied on the HTBI primer set. TCRdb reprocessed the multiplex PCR reads with MiXCR, giving one entry per CDR3 protein. The table includes about 500,000 distinct CDR3 sequences, 17% detected once. The cohort's ophthalmopathy patients, a group with duration under 3 months, had a Clinical Activity Score of at least 3 and a NOSPECS grade of at least 4. Clinical symptoms, serum thyroxine, TRAb, thyroid ultrasound and orbital computed tomography informed diagnoses. From less than 13 ml of fresh peripheral blood, PBMCs were isolated. From germline, CDR1 is LNHDA and CDR2 SQIVND (reference sequence). V was pared by 3 bases and J by 0 bases, with 6 bases between. The CDR3 has 14 residues.

This rearrangement joins TRBV19 to TRBJ1-5; D uncertain. This TCR was sampled from a woman younger than 30 with Graves' ophthalmopathy. Sequenced input: blood. The CDR3 DNA is TGTGCCAGTAGTATGATAGGTAGCAATCAGCCCCAGCATTTT. This translates into CASSMIGSNQPQHF.